This TCR beta chain originates from a study of blood T cell repertoires in COVID-19. Study details: The samples span acute and convalescent COVID-19 from the United States, Italy and Spain. PBMCs, B-cell-depleted T cells, or T cells provided the cDNA or gDNA that made up the material.

The authors' processing: Reference gene primer amplification in the assay estimated nucleated cell counts. Using immunoSEQ multiplex PCR, the repertoire was profiled, and TCRdb retains in-frame clones only, with some absent. D and trimming come from the DNA, and the V and J calls and clone size come from that table. The sample holds roughly 240,000 clones; 70% to 85% are singletons and the top ten take around 2.4%. Germline lookup yields CDR1 MNHEY and CDR2 SMNVEV (reference sequence). The trim removed 8 bases at V and 8 bases at J, leaving 17 bases unmatched. This CDR3 region has 16 residues. Sequencing was performed on peripheral blood. The J gene is TRBJ1-2, the V gene TRBV27; 10 bases are shared with TRBD1. The clonotype originates from a middle-aged man who had recovered from COVID-19. Here the CDR3 DNA reads TGTGCCAGCTGGCCCGGGACAGGGGCGTCCCCGGGGGGCTACACCTTC. Protein: CASWPGTGASPGGYTF.